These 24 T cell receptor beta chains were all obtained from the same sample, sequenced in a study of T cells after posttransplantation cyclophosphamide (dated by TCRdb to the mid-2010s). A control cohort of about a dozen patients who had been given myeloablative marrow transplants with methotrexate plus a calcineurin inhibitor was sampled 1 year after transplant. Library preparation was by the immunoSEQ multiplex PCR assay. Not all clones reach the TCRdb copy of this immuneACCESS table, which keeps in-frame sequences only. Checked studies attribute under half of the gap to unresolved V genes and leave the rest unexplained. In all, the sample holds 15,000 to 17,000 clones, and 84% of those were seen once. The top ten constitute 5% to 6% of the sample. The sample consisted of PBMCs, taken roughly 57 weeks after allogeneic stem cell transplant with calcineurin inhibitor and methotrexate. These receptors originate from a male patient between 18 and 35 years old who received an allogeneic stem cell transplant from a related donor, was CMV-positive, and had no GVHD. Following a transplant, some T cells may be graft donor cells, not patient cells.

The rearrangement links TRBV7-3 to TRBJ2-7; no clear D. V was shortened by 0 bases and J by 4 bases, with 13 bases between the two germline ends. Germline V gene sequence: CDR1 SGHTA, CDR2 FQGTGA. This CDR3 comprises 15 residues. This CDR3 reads CASSLTSGIGYEQYF. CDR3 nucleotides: TGTGCCAGCAGCTTAACCTCGGGTATTGGTTACGAGCAGTACTTC.

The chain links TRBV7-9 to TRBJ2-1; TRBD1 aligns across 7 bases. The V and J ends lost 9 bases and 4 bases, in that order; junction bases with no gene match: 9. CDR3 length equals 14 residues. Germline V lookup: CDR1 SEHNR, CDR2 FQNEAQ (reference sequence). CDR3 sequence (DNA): TGTGCCAGTCAGGGGGTTCTATCGTACAATGAGCAGTTCTTC. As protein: CASQGVLSYNEQFF.

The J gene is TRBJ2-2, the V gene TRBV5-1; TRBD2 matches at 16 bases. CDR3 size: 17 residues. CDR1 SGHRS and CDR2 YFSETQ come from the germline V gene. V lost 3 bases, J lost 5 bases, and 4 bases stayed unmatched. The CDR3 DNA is TGCGCCAGCAGCTCGCCGGGACTAGCGGGAGGGACCGGGGAGCTGTTTTTT. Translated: CASSSPGLAGGTGELFF.

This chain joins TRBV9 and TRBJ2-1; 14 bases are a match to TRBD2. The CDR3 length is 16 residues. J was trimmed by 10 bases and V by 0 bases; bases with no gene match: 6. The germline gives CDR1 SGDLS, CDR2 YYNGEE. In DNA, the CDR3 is TGTGCCAGCAGCGTAGAGGTGGGACTAGCGGGAGACGAGCAGTTCTTC. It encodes CASSVEVGLAGDEQFF.

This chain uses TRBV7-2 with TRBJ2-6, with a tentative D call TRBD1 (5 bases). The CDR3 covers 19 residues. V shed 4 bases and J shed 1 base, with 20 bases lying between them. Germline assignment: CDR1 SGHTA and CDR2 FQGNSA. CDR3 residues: CASSSRPNRILSGANVLTF. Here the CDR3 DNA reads TGTGCCAGCAGCTCAAGACCGAACAGGATCCTTTCTGGGGCCAACGTCCTGACTTTC.

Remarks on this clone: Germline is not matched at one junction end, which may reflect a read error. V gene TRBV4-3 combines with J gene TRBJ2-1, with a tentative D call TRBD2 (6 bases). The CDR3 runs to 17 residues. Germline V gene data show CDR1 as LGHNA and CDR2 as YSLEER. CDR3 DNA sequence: TGCGCCAGCAGCCCTCTCCGGGGGAGTTCCTCCTACAGTGAGCAGTTCTTC. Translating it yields CASSPLRGSSSYSEQFF.

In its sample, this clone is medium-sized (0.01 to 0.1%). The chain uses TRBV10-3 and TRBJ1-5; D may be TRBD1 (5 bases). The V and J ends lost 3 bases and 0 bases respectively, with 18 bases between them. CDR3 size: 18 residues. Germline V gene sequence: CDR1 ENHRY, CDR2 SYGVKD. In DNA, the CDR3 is TGTGCCATCAGTGACCACCCTAGGGCAGGGCTTAGCAATCAGCCCCAGCATTTT. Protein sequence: CAISDHPRAGLSNQPQHF.

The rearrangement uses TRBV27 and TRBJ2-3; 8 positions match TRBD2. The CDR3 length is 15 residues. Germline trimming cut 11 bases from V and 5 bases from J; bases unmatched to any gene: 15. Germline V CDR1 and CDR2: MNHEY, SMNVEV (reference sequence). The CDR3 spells CALKPEREIGDTQYF. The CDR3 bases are TGTGCCCTAAAGCCCGAGCGGGAGATTGGAGATACGCAGTATTTT.

The CDR3 region has the DNA TGTGCCAGCAGTTACTCCCCTAATAAAGAGACCCAGTACTTC. Its protein product is CASSYSPNKETQYF. This chain links TRBV6-5 with TRBJ2-5; D not certain. Trimming pared 0 bases from V and 3 bases from J, leaving 8 bases between. Germline CDR1 reads MNHEY; CDR2 reads SVGAGI. There are 14 residues in the CDR3.

CDR3 residues: CASSNGGTPLHNEQFF. In DNA, the CDR3 is TGTGCCAGCAGTAATGGGGGGACCCCCCTCCACAATGAGCAGTTCTTC. The chain combines TRBV7-6 with TRBJ2-1; D possibly corresponds to TRBD2 (6 bases). Trimming took 6 bases from V and 5 from J, leaving 20 bases between them. The V gene's germline CDR1 is SGHVS and CDR2 FNYEAQ. This CDR3 comprises 16 residues.

The CDR3 sequence is CASSVEGGAGELFF. The CDR3 DNA reads TGTGCCAGCAGCGTAGAGGGAGGGGCCGGGGAGCTGTTTTTT. V usage is TRBV9 and J usage is TRBJ2-2, with 7 bases that match TRBD2. V was clipped by 0 bases and J by 6 bases; unmatched bases: 2. In germline, CDR1 is SGDLS, CDR2 YYNGEE. The CDR3 covers 14 residues.

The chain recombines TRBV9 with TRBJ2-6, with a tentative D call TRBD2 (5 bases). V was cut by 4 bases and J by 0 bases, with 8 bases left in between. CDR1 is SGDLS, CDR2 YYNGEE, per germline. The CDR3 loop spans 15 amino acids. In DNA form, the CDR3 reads TGTGCCAGCAGCCTAGGAGGCTCTGGGGCCAACGTCCTGACTTTC. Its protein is CASSLGGSGANVLTF.

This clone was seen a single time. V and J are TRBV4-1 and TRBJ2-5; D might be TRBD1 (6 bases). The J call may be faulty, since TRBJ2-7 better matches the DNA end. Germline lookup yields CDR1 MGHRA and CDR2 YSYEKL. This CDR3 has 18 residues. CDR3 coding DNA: TGCGCCAGCAGCCAAAGAGGAGTAAGGGACACTGGTTCCTACGAGCAGTACTTC. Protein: CASSQRGVRDTGSYEQYF.

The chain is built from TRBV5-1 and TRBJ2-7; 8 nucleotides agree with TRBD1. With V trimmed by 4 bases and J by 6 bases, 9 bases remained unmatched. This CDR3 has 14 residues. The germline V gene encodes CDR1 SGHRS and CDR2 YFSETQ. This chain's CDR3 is CASSPPGQASEQYF. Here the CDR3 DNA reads TGCGCCAGCAGCCCCCCGGGACAGGCTTCCGAGCAGTACTTC.

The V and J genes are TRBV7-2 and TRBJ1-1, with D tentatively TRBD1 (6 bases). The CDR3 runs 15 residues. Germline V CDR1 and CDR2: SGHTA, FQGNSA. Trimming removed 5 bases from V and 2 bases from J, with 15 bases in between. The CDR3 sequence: CASSQQGIPNTEAFF. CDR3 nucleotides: TGTGCCAGCAGCCAACAGGGCATACCTAACACTGAAGCTTTCTTT. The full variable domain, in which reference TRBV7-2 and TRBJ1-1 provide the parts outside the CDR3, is GAGVSQSPSNKVTEKGKDVELRCDPISGHTALYWYRQSLGQGLEFLIYFQGNSAPDKSGLPSDRFSAERTGGSVSTLTIQRTQQEDSAVYLCASSQQGIPNTEAFFGQGTRLTVV.

CDR3 coding DNA: TGTGCCAGCAGCTTGCTTATTACGCTAGCGGGAGGGTACCAAGAGACCCAGTACTTC. Its translation: CASSLLITLAGGYQETQYF. The chain uses TRBV5-6 and TRBJ2-5; 12 bases are a match to TRBD2. With 1 base clipped from V and 0 bases from J, the junction kept 10 bases outside the gene matches. CDR1 and CDR2 from the germline V gene are SGHDT and YYEEEE. This CDR3 has 19 amino acids.

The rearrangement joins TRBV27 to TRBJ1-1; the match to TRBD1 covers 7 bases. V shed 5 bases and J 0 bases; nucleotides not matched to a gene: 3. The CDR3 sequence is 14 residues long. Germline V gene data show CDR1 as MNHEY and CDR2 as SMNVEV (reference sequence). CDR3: CASSTGALNTEAFF. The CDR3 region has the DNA TGTGCCAGCAGTACAGGGGCCTTGAACACTGAAGCTTTCTTT.

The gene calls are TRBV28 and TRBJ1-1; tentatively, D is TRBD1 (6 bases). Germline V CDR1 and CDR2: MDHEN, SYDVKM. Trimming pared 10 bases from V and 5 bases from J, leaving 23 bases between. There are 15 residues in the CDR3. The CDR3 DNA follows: TGTGCCACCCGGGACACGGCATGGGGGTGGACTGAAGCTTTCTTT. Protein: CATRDTAWGWTEAFF.

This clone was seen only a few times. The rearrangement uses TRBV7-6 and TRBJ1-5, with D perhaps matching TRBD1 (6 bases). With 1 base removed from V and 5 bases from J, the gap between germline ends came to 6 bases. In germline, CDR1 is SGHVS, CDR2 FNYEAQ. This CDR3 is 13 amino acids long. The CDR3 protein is CASSLGTDQPQHF. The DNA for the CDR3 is TGTGCCAGCAGCTTAGGGACAGATCAGCCCCAGCATTTT.

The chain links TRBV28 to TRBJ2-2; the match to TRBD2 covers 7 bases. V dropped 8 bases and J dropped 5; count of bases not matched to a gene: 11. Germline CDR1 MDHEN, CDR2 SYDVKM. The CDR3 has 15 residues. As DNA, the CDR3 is TGTGCCAGCGCCAAACTAGCGACCAGGACCGGGGAGCTGTTTTTT. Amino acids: CASAKLATRTGELFF.

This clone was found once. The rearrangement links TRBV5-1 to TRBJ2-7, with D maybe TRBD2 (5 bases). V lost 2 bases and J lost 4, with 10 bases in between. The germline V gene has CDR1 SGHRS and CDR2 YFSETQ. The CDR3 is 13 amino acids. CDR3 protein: CASSLVEGYEQYF. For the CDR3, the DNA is TGCGCCAGCAGCTTAGTAGAGGGTTACGAGCAGTACTTC.

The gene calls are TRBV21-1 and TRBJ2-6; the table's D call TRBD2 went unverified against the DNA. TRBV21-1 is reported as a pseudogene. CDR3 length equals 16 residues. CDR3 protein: CASSKVGGSGANVLTF. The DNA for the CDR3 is TGTGCCAGCAGCAAAGTAGGAGGCTCTGGGGCCAACGTCCTGACTTTC.

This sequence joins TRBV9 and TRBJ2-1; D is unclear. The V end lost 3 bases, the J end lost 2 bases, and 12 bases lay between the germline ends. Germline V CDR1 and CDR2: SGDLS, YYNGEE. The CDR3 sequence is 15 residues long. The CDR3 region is CASSEIASPYNEQFF. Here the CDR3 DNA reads TGTGCCAGCAGCGAAATAGCCTCCCCCTACAATGAGCAGTTCTTC.

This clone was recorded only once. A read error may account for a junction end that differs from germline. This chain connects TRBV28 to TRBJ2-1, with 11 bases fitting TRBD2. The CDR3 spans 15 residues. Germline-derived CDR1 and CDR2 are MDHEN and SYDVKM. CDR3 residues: CASRGTSGSYSEQFF. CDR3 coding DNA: TGTGCCAGCAGGGGGACTAGCGGATCCTACAGTGAGCAGTTCTTC.